This TCR beta chain stems from a study of vaccination and CD4 T cells after COVID-19. About the research overall: Six male and four female convalescents took part, two of them Hispanic. Samples taken post-COVID came a median 101 days after diagnosis, ranging from 35 to 161.

An Oncomine TCR Beta short-read assay was used to sequence the DNA from cultured CD4+ T cells. TCRdb reprocessed the PCR reads via MiXCR and lists one record per CDR3 protein. The table lists around 18,000 distinct CDR3 sequences, around 40% of them singletons. Trimming pared 1 base from V and 0 bases from J, leaving 13 bases between. Germline CDR1 reads SGHVS; CDR2 reads FQNEAQ. The CDR3 extends over 17 amino acids. Concerning this clonotype: As yet, its antigen is unknown.

The treatment here: approximately nine-day PBMC culture with coronavirus spike peptide pools or control peptides (ViraFEST assay). ViraFEST expanded antigen-specific T cells with peptide pools, then sequenced TCRs. Vaccinated healthy people had never been infected with SARS-CoV-2 before, which was shown by negative nucleocapsid antibodies before and after vaccination. The source was CD4+ T cells from blood, cultured in vitro, collected before SARS-CoV-2 vaccination. The TCR was taken from a human donor who received a COVID-19 vaccine. J is TRBJ1-5 and V is TRBV7-8; tentatively, D is TRBD1 (6 bases). The CDR3 spells CASSLDGGAYSNQPQHF. The CDR3 bases are TGTGCCAGCAGCTTAGACGGGGGGGCCTATAGCAATCAGCCCCAGCATTTT.